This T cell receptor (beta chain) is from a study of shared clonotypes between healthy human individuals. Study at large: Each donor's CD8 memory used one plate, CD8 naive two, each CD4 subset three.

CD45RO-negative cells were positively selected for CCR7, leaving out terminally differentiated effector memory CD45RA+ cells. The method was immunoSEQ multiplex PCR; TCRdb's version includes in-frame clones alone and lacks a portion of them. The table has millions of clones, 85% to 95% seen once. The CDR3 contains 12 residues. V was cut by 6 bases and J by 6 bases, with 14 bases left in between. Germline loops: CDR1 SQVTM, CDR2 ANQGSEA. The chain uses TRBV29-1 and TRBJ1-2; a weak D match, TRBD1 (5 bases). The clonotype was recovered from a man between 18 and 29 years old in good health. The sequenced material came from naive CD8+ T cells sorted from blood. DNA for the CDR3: TGCAGCGTGGTAGTAGGGGTGGATGGCTACACCTTC. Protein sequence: CSVVVGVDGYTF.